Presented here are 17 T cell receptor beta chains from one specimen sequenced in a study of blood T cell repertoires in COVID-19. TCRdb's copy holds only in-frame clones and misses some; the assay was immunoSEQ multiplex PCR. The data contain 90,000 to 110,000 clones, roughly 83% of them seen just once; the ten biggest clones take up 15% to 20%. The source material was peripheral blood. Source of these receptors: a woman aged 55-70 years with acute or convalescent COVID-19.

The gene calls are TRBV4-3 and TRBJ1-1; no clear D. Germline V gene data show CDR1 as LGHNA and CDR2 as YSLEER. Trimming left V 3 bases short and J 2 bases short, with 7 bases between. There are 13 residues in the CDR3. CDR3 protein: CASSQAPNTEAFF. Written as DNA, the CDR3 is TGCGCCAGCAGCCAGGCCCCAAACACTGAAGCTTTCTTT.

The chain couples TRBV6-2 or TRBV6-3 to TRBJ1-5; D perhaps matches TRBD1 (6 bases). Germline CDR1 and CDR2: MNHEY and SVGEGT. Trimming cost V 4 bases and J 7 bases, with 11 bases left between them. The CDR3 is 13 residues long. The CDR3 nucleotides are TGTGCCAGCAGTTGGGGGCAGCGACAGCCCCAGCATTTT. Its translation: CASSWGQRQPQHF.

This chain joins TRBV4-3 and TRBJ2-3, with 9 bases aligning to TRBD1. The germline gives CDR1 LGHNA, CDR2 YSLEER. The CDR3 runs to 17 residues. Trimming removed 6 bases from V and 3 bases from J; junction bases left unmatched: 13. The CDR3 nucleotides are TGCGCCAGCAGTAGGGGACAGGGCGGGAGAAGGACAGATACGCAGTATTTT. This encodes CASSRGQGGRRTDTQYF.

J is TRBJ1-5 and V is TRBV28; weak D call: TRBD1 (5 bases). The V end was cut by 6 bases, the J end by 3 bases, with 21 bases between. Germline CDR1 and CDR2: MDHEN and SYDVKM. This CDR3 comprises 17 residues. CDR3 nucleotide sequence: TGTGCCAGCAGGGCTCAACTACCGGGACTGAACAATCAGCCCCAGCATTTT. It yields the protein CASRAQLPGLNNQPQHF. Full variable domain (rest looked up from reference TRBV28 and TRBJ1-5): DVKVTQSSRYLVKRTGEKVFLECVQDMDHENMFWYRQDPGLGLRLIYFSYDVKMKEKGDIPEGYSVSREKKERFSLILESASTNQTSMYLCASRAQLPGLNNQPQHFGDGTRLSIL.

This clone is a singleton in its sample. The genes are TRBV5-1 and TRBJ1-4; D is ambiguous. The ends were cut back, 4 bases at V and 0 bases at J, with 10 bases in the middle. The length of the CDR3 is 15 residues. Germline loops: CDR1 SGHRS, CDR2 YFSETQ. For the CDR3, the DNA is TGCGCCAGCAGCCCAGGAAGTGCAACTAATGAAAAACTGTTTTTT. Protein product: CASSPGSATNEKLFF.

The chain couples TRBV5-1 to TRBJ2-3; 9 bases fit TRBD2. The germline V gene encodes CDR1 SGHRS and CDR2 YFSETQ. Trimming removed 0 bases from V and 3 bases from J; junction bases left unmatched: 5. The CDR3 totals 16 residues. The CDR3 loop reads CASSLGVAGATDTQYF. In nucleotides, the CDR3 is TGCGCCAGCAGCTTGGGAGTAGCGGGGGCAACAGATACGCAGTATTTT.

This sequence joins TRBV5-1 and TRBJ1-1; 7 bases are a match to TRBD1. V shed 4 bases, J shed 4 bases, and the junction held 10 bases outside the gene matches. This CDR3 is built from 15 residues. CDR1 is SGHRS and CDR2 is YFSETQ in the germline V gene. The CDR3 coding sequence is TGCGCCAGCAGCGGAATGACAGGGTCGGGCACTGAAGCTTTCTTT. As protein: CASSGMTGSGTEAFF.

The chain combines TRBV7-2 with TRBJ2-5; 10 nucleotides agree with TRBD2. Trimming cost V 5 bases and J 4 bases; bases outside gene matches: 16. This CDR3 contains 18 residues. Per the germline V gene, CDR1 is SGHTA and CDR2 is FQGNSA. The CDR3 sequence: CASSAKLQRGGVGETQYF. The DNA for the CDR3 is TGTGCCAGCAGCGCCAAACTCCAGCGGGGGGGAGTCGGAGAGACCCAGTACTTC.

CDR3 residues: CASSEYIWPAQYF. The CDR3 coding sequence is TGTGCCAGCAGTGAATATATCTGGCCTGCGCAGTATTTT. This chain uses TRBV25-1 with TRBJ2-3; no clear D. Looked up from germline, CDR1 is MGHDK and CDR2 is SYGVNS. The V and J ends lost 0 bases and 10 bases respectively, with 11 bases between them. The CDR3 consists of 13 residues.

The rearrangement links TRBV2 to TRBJ1-2; 7 nucleotides match TRBD1. CDR3 length: 13 amino acids. CDR1 and CDR2 from the germline V gene are SNHLY and FYNNEI. Trimming took 6 bases from V and 6 from J; bases not matched to a gene: 7. Here the CDR3 reads CASSELGTDGYTF. DNA of the CDR3: TGTGCCAGCAGCGAGCTCGGGACAGATGGCTACACCTTC.

This clone was picked up a small number of times. The chain has TRBV27 and TRBJ1-1, with a possible D match to TRBD1 (6 bases). The CDR3 consists of 13 residues. Germline V gene lookup returns CDR1 MNHEY and CDR2 SMNVEV (reference sequence). V was shortened by 1 base and J by 10 bases, with 13 bases between the two germline ends. The CDR3 region has the DNA TGTGCCAGCAGTTTATACCCCCAAGGGGGAGCTTTCTTT. This encodes CASSLYPQGGAFF.

J is TRBJ1-5 and V is TRBV6-5, with 8 bases matching TRBD1. Trimming cost V 6 bases and J 3 bases; bases outside gene matches: 4. From germline, CDR1 is MNHEY and CDR2 SVGAGI. The CDR3 spans 14 residues. CDR3 region: CASSETGANQPQHF. The CDR3 bases are TGTGCCAGCAGCGAGACAGGGGCCAATCAGCCCCAGCATTTT.

The chain joins TRBV20-1 to TRBJ2-7, with unresolved D. The germline V gene encodes CDR1 DFQATT and CDR2 SNEGSKA (reference sequence). The CDR3 is 13 residues long. V was pared by 3 bases and J by 4 bases, with 13 bases between. This CDR3 is CSASSVSVYEQYF. In DNA, the CDR3 is TGCAGTGCTAGTTCGGTGAGCGTTTACGAGCAGTACTTC.

Worth noting for this clone: The identical CDR3 is also encoded by other nucleotide sequences in the sample. The chain combines TRBV6-2 or TRBV6-3 with TRBJ1-1; tentative D call: TRBD1 (6 bases). CDR1 MNHEY and CDR2 SVGEGT come from the germline V gene. V was pared by 0 bases and J by 4 bases, with 9 bases between. This CDR3 spans 14 amino acids. CDR3 nucleotide sequence: TGTGCCAGCAGTTACTCGAGGGGGAGCACTGAAGCTTTCTTT. Amino acids: CASSYSRGSTEAFF.

The rearrangement uses TRBV15 and TRBJ2-1, with TRBD2 identical over 9 bases. V shed 4 bases, J shed 3 bases, and the junction held 4 bases outside the gene matches. This CDR3 is built from 15 residues. The germline CDR1 and CDR2 sequences are LNHNV and YYDKDF (reference sequence). The DNA for the CDR3 is TGTGCCACCAGCATTCGTAGCGGGAGCTACAATGAGCAGTTCTTC. Its protein product is CATSIRSGSYNEQFF.

The V call is TRBV2, the J call TRBJ1-1; a possible D gene is TRBD1 (5 bases). V gave up 7 bases and J gave up 0 bases, with 9 bases separating them. CDR3 length: 13 residues. Germline V gene sequence: CDR1 SNHLY, CDR2 FYNNEI. The CDR3 nucleotides read TGTGCCAGCACAGGGCCGATGAACACTGAAGCTTTCTTT. Encoded protein: CASTGPMNTEAFF.

DNA of the CDR3: TGCAGTGCTAGGAAGGGGGAAAAACTGTTTTTT. This gives the protein CSARKGEKLFF. The J gene is TRBJ1-4, the V gene TRBV20-1; a weak D match, TRBD1 (5 bases). Trimming took off 3 bases at V and 8 bases at J, with 7 bases between the two ends. The germline V gene has CDR1 DFQATT and CDR2 SNEGSKA (reference sequence). The CDR3 extends over 11 amino acids.